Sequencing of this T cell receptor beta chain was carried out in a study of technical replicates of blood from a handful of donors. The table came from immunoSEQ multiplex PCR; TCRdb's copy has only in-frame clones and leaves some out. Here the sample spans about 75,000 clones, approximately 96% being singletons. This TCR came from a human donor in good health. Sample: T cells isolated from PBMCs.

CDR3 loop: CASSFSGGGAEAFF. CDR3 in DNA: TGTGCCAGCAGCTTCAGCGGGGGAGGGGCAGAAGCTTTCTTT. This chain uses TRBV7-9 with TRBJ1-1, with a possible D match to TRBD1 (5 bases). CDR3 length equals 14 residues. CDR1 is SEHNR, CDR2 FQNEAQ, per germline (reference sequence). V lost 3 bases and J lost 8, with 16 bases in between.